A selection of T cell receptor beta chains follows, all from one sample in a study of cytomegalovirus exposure and HLA in healthy donors. Produced via immunoSEQ multiplex PCR; TCRdb's table is partial and in-frame only. The data contain tens of thousands of clones, approximately 84% of them singletons. Sequenced input: PBMCs. The source of these receptors is a woman under 30 in good health and CMV-seropositive. Both conserved end residues are part of each CDR3. A D gene is named only where the DNA matches it firmly. A row's size may be missing; if present it is once, few, many or a size class.

CDR3 DNA | CDR3 protein | J gene | D gene | clone size | V gene
TGTGCCAGCAGTTACTGGGACAGGGGAAACTATGGCTACACCTTC | CASSYWDRGNYGYTF | TRBJ1-2 | TRBD1 | NA | TRBV6-5
TGTGCCAGCAGTCGACAGGGGCCGACCACTGAAGCTTTCTTT | CASSRQGPTTEAFF | TRBJ1-1 | TRBD1 | NA | TRBV6-5
TGCGCCAGCAGCTTGGGGGGTTACAGGCCCAATTCACCCCTCCACTTT | CASSLGGYRPNSPLHF | TRBJ1-6 | NA | NA | TRBV5-1
TGTGCCAGCAGTTTAATCGGGGAATGGAACACTGAAGCTTTCTTT | CASSLIGEWNTEAFF | TRBJ1-1 | NA | NA | TRBV28
TGTGCCAGCAGCCAAAGACAGGGATACGGAAACACCATATATTTT | CASSQRQGYGNTIYF | TRBJ1-3 | TRBD1 | few | TRBV5-8
TGTGCCAGCAGATACAGGGCTCGGGTAACGAACACCGGGGAGCTGTTTTTT | CASRYRARVTNTGELFF | TRBJ2-2 | NA | NA | TRBV28
TGTGCCAGACGAGATCGAGAGACCCAGTACTTC | CARRDRETQYF | TRBJ2-5 | NA | NA | TRBV6-5
TGTGCCAGCAGTCCCGGACAGGGGGAAGGGGTTAGGGGCAATGAGCAGTTCTTC | CASSPGQGEGVRGNEQFF | TRBJ2-1 | TRBD1 | NA | TRBV6-9
TGTGCCAGCAGTGAAGACAGGCTTAGCAATCAGCCCCAGCATTTT | CASSEDRLSNQPQHF | TRBJ1-5 | NA | NA | TRBV2
TGTGCCAGTAGTATCCCCGGGACAGGGTGGGCTGGGGCCAACGTCCTGACTTTC | CASSIPGTGWAGANVLTF | TRBJ2-6 | TRBD1 | NA | TRBV19
TGCGCCAGCAGGTTGGACCCCCTAGCCCAAGAGACCCAGTACTTC | CASRLDPLAQETQYF | TRBJ2-5 | NA | NA | TRBV5-1
TGTGCCAGCAGTTACTCGACCAGGGGGGACGAGCAGTACTTC | CASSYSTRGDEQYF | TRBJ2-7 | NA | few | TRBV6-5
TGTGCCAGCAGCTCAGGACTAGGCGGGGCCAATGAGCAGTTCTTC | CASSSGLGGANEQFF | TRBJ2-1 | TRBD2 | NA | TRBV5-4
TGTGCCAGCAGTAAACCGACTAGCGGGGGGAACACCGGGGAGCTGTTTTTT | CASSKPTSGGNTGELFF | TRBJ2-2 | TRBD2 | NA | TRBV2
TGTGCCAGCAGCTTTTGGGACAGGGGAGGCCATGAGCAGTTCTTC | CASSFWDRGGHEQFF | TRBJ2-1 | TRBD1 | NA | TRBV7-2
TGTGCCTGGAGTGCCGAAATCCGGACAGTTAATGGCTACACCTTC | CAWSAEIRTVNGYTF | TRBJ1-2 | NA | NA | TRBV30
TGTGCCAGCAGTTATGATCGCGGGAGAAACGGGGAGCTGTTTTTT | CASSYDRGRNGELFF | TRBJ2-2 | TRBD2 | NA | TRBV13
TGCGCCAGCAGCCCCTTTCCCGACAGGAACCCCTACAATGAGCAGTTCTTC | CASSPFPDRNPYNEQFF | TRBJ2-1 | NA | NA | TRBV4-1
TGTGCCAGCAGCTTACTCCCGAACACTGAAGCTTTCTTT | CASSLLPNTEAFF | TRBJ1-1 | NA | NA | TRBV11-3
TGTGCCAGCTCACCTCTCGGGACAGGGGCCCCGCTTGAAGCTTTCTTT | CASSPLGTGAPLEAFF | TRBJ1-1 | TRBD1 | medium-sized | TRBV18
TGTGCCAGCAGTGGACTAGCGGAAGAGACCCAGTACTTC | CASSGLAEETQYF | TRBJ2-5 | TRBD2 | NA | TRBV2
TGCGCCAGCAGTCTATGGACAGGGGATATGAAGACCCAGTACTTC | CASSLWTGDMKTQYF | TRBJ2-5 | TRBD1 | NA | TRBV5-1
TGCGCCAGCAGCTTGGGTTACTCTGGGGCCAACGTCCTGACTTTC | CASSLGYSGANVLTF | TRBJ2-6 | NA | few | TRBV5-1
TGTGCCAGCAGGGATCGGGGGGCAGATACGCAGTATTTT | CASRDRGADTQYF | TRBJ2-3 | TRBD2 | NA | TRBV9
TGTGCCAGCAGCTCCCCCGGGACAGGGGAAGGAACTGAAGCTTTCTTT | CASSSPGTGEGTEAFF | TRBJ1-1 | TRBD1 | NA | TRBV13
TGTGCCAGCAGTCCCTTCAAGGGGGTTCGAACTGAAGCTTTCTTT | CASSPFKGVRTEAFF | TRBJ1-1 | NA | NA | TRBV28
TGCGCCAGCAGCGCAGCTAGCGGGAGATGGGGCAATGAGCAGTTCTTC | CASSAASGRWGNEQFF | TRBJ2-1 | TRBD2 | NA | TRBV4-1
TGTGCCAGCAGCTTCGGGACAGGGGGACCGAGGGCTGAAGCTTTCTTT | CASSFGTGGPRAEAFF | TRBJ1-1 | TRBD1 | NA | TRBV7-6
TGTGCCAGCAGCTTCCAGGGATCCGACTATGGCTACACCTTC | CASSFQGSDYGYTF | TRBJ1-2 | NA | NA | TRBV27
TGTGCCAGCAGTTCGTGGACGGGGACAAACTATGGCTACACCTTC | CASSSWTGTNYGYTF | TRBJ1-2 | NA | NA | TRBV27
TGTGCCAGCACGGCGCCAGGGGGCTTCGTCTATGGCTACACCTTC | CASTAPGGFVYGYTF | TRBJ1-2 | TRBD1 | NA | TRBV28
TGTGCCAGCAGTGAGAGACAGGGGAACACTGAAGCTTTCTTT | CASSERQGNTEAFF | TRBJ1-1 | TRBD1 | NA | TRBV2
TGTGCCAGCAGTACAGGGAGTCAAGAGACCCAGTACTTC | CASSTGSQETQYF | TRBJ2-5 | NA | NA | TRBV11-1
TGTGCCAGCATGGTATGGGAGGGAGGCCTCTACGAGCAGTACTTC | CASMVWEGGLYEQYF | TRBJ2-7 | TRBD2 | NA | TRBV7-9
TGTGCCAGCAGTCACGGGACAGGGGTCGAACGGCCCCAGCATTTT | CASSHGTGVERPQHF | TRBJ1-5 | TRBD1 | NA | TRBV6-6
TGCAGCGGTAACAAGGCGTCGGGCACTGAAGCTTTCTTT | CSGNKASGTEAFF | TRBJ1-1 | NA | NA | TRBV29-1
TGTGCCAGCAGTGTTATGGGACAGGGGGCAGTGGATGAGCAGTTCTTC | CASSVMGQGAVDEQFF | TRBJ2-1 | TRBD1 | NA | TRBV6-4
TGCGCCAGCAGCTCAGCGGGGGGATACAATGAGCAGTTCTTC | CASSSAGGYNEQFF | TRBJ2-1 | TRBD2 | NA | TRBV5-1
TGTGCCAGCAGGGAGGGAGGGCACGGCATGAACACTGAAGCTTTCTTT | CASREGGHGMNTEAFF | TRBJ1-1 | NA | NA | TRBV5-6
TGTGCCAGCAGTTCTCCGCCCCCCCGACAGGTCTCCTACGAGCAGTACTTC | CASSSPPPRQVSYEQYF | TRBJ2-7 | NA | once | TRBV28
TGTGCCAGCAGTACGGGGGCAGGGGGATCTTCACCCCTCCACTTT | CASSTGAGGSSPLHF | TRBJ1-6 | TRBD1 | NA | TRBV7-2
TGTGCCAGCAGTGAGTTTCGCGACTTGACAGATACGCAGTATTTT | CASSEFRDLTDTQYF | TRBJ2-3 | NA | NA | TRBV6-1
TGTGCCAGCAGTTTGGGGGAGGTGTTTCGGATGGGCATTGAAAATGAGCAGTTCTTC | CASSLGEVFRMGIENEQFF | TRBJ2-1 | NA | NA | TRBV7-9
TGTGCCAGCAGTGGTAGCGGGGGGGCCAATGAGCAGTTCTTC | CASSGSGGANEQFF | TRBJ2-1 | TRBD2 | NA | TRBV2
TGTGCCAGCGCCGACAGAGGTGGCTACACCTTC | CASADRGGYTF | TRBJ1-2 | NA | NA | TRBV18
TGCGCCAGCAGGACTAGCGGGGCGGAGACCCAGTACTTC | CASRTSGAETQYF | TRBJ2-5 | TRBD2 | NA | TRBV10-2
TGTGCCAGCTCACCCGGGACTCCTCGGGACGAGCAGTACTTC | CASSPGTPRDEQYF | TRBJ2-7 | NA | NA | TRBV18
TGTGCCAGCAGCCTGACTAGGCGAGAGACCCAGTACTTC | CASSLTRRETQYF | TRBJ2-5 | NA | NA | TRBV6-5
TGTGCCAGCAGCCAGGACAGGGATACTTCACCCCTCCACTTT | CASSQDRDTSPLHF | TRBJ1-6 | TRBD1 | NA | TRBV11-2
TGTGCCTGGGCTGACAGGGGACTTAATCAGCCCCAGCATTTT | CAWADRGLNQPQHF | TRBJ1-5 | TRBD1 | NA | TRBV30